Below, 29 T cell receptor beta chains from the same sample are listed, as sequenced in a study of radiation and T cells in renal cell carcinoma. Described time point: baseline pretreatment blood. Treatment described: 15 Gy SBRT to primary tumor, nephrectomy 4 weeks later. Only in-frame clones appear in the TCRdb table, and some are missing; sequencing was by immunoSEQ multiplex PCR. Of 130,000 to 150,000 clones listed, roughly 84% are singletons. The material was blood, obtained from a patient whose treatment included radiotherapy and nephrectomy. The source of these receptors is a woman in her fifties or sixties with renal cell carcinoma.

This chain uses TRBV7-9 with TRBJ1-6, with a possible D match to TRBD1 (6 bases). The V end lost 1 base, the J end lost 1 base, and 17 bases lay between the germline ends. The CDR3 extends over 19 amino acids. Germline-derived CDR1 and CDR2 are SEHNR and FQNEAQ (reference sequence). Written as DNA, the CDR3 is TGTGCCAGCAGCTTAGTCTCCGACAGGAGAACGTCCTATAATTCACCCCTCCACTTT. Encoded protein: CASSLVSDRRTSYNSPLHF. Looking up the rest from reference TRBV7-9 and TRBJ1-6 gives the full variable domain: DTGVSQNPRHKITKRGQNVTFRCDPISEHNRLYWYRQTLGQGPEFLTYFQNEAQLEKSRLLSDRFSAERPKGSFSTLEIQRTEQGDSAMYLCASSLVSDRRTSYNSPLHFGNGTRLTVT.

This chain links TRBV19 with TRBJ1-6; 12 bases map to TRBD1. CDR3 length equals 16 residues. Germline V gene sequence: CDR1 LNHDA, CDR2 SQIVND (reference sequence). Losses at the gene ends were 6 bases for V and 6 bases for J; bases not matched to a gene: 6. This CDR3 is CASSTGTGGFNSPLHF. Written as DNA, the CDR3 is TGTGCCAGTAGCACTGGGACAGGGGGCTTTAATTCACCCCTCCACTTT.

This sequence joins TRBV19 and TRBJ1-1; D ambiguous. CDR1 is LNHDA, CDR2 SQIVND, per germline (reference sequence). V shed 3 bases and J shed 1 base, with 9 bases lying between them. This CDR3 comprises 14 residues. CDR3 sequence reads: CASSILGQNTEAFF. CDR3 in DNA: TGTGCCAGTAGTATCCTCGGGCAGAACACTGAAGCTTTCTTT.

J is TRBJ2-1 and V is TRBV19, with D tentatively TRBD1 or TRBD2 (5 bases each). The CDR3 length is 14 residues. The ends were cut back, 7 bases at V and 5 bases at J, with 15 bases in the middle. Germline V lookup: CDR1 LNHDA, CDR2 SQIVND (reference sequence). This chain's CDR3 is CASTLSGQNNEQFF. The CDR3 DNA sequence: TGTGCCAGTACCCTCTCGGGGCAGAACAATGAGCAGTTCTTC.

The chain uses TRBV9 and TRBJ2-7; 10 positions agree with TRBD2. CDR1 is SGDLS, CDR2 YYNGEE, per germline. V shed 1 base and J 2 bases; nucleotides not matched to a gene: 6. The CDR3 is made up of 16 amino acids. This CDR3 is CASSVIKLAGTYEQYF. In nucleotides, the CDR3 is TGTGCCAGCAGCGTAATCAAACTAGCGGGGACCTACGAGCAGTACTTC. Full variable domain (remainder filled in from reference TRBV9 and TRBJ2-7): DSGVTQTPKHLITATGQRVTLRCSPRSGDLSVYWYQQSLDQGLQFLIQYYNGEERAKGNILERFSAQQFPDLHSELNLSSLELGDSALYFCASSVIKLAGTYEQYFGPGTRLTVT.

The chain joins TRBV7-2 to TRBJ2-7, with D unclear. The CDR3 runs to 15 residues. Trimming cost V 4 bases and J 0 bases, with 13 bases left between them. Germline CDR1 reads SGHTA; CDR2 reads FQGNSA. The CDR3 is CASSSHVRDSYEQYF. The DNA for the CDR3 is TGTGCCAGCAGCTCCCATGTTAGGGACTCCTACGAGCAGTACTTC.

The V and J genes are TRBV18 and TRBJ1-1; D may be TRBD1 (6 bases). V shed 3 bases and J shed 0 bases, with 14 bases lying between them. The CDR3 covers 16 residues. Germline V CDR1 and CDR2: KGHSH, LQKENI. The CDR3 spells CASSPVQGVMNTEAFF. In DNA, the CDR3 is TGTGCCAGCTCACCTGTACAGGGTGTAATGAACACTGAAGCTTTCTTT.

CDR3 DNA: TGTGCCAGCAGTGATTTACAGGGGGTTTACAATCAGCCCCAGCATTTT. It yields the protein CASSDLQGVYNQPQHF. This chain links TRBV2 with TRBJ1-5; 8 bases match TRBD1. The ends lost 3 bases at V and 3 bases at J; junction bases unmatched: 7. Germline V CDR1 and CDR2: SNHLY, FYNNEI. This CDR3 comprises 16 residues.

In DNA form, the CDR3 reads TGTGCCAGCAGTCGACCCCATGCAACCTACGAGCAGTACTTC. Translated, it gives CASSRPHATYEQYF. The chain combines TRBV5-6 with TRBJ2-7; D call uncertain. The germline gives CDR1 SGHDT, CDR2 YYEEEE. This CDR3 region has 14 residues. The V end was cut by 5 bases, the J end by 2 bases, with 14 bases between. The full variable domain, with the rest looked up from reference TRBV5-6 and TRBJ2-7, is DAGVTQSPTHLIKTRGQQVTLRCSPKSGHDTVSWYQQALGQGPQFIFQYYEEEERQRGNFPDRFSGHQFPNYSSELNVNALLLGDSALYLCASSRPHATYEQYFGPGTRLTVT.

In its sample, this clone was seen a few times. This chain uses TRBV19 with TRBJ1-5; D call uncertain. Deletions cut 5 bases from V and 3 bases from J, with 8 bases between. Germline CDR1 reads LNHDA; CDR2 reads SQIVND (reference sequence). The length of the CDR3 is 13 residues. The CDR3 DNA reads as TGTGCCAGTAGTCTCCAATACAATCAGCCCCAGCATTTT. Encoded protein: CASSLQYNQPQHF.

In the case of this clone: Other nucleotide sequences from this sample produce the same CDR3. V is TRBV7-9 and J is TRBJ2-7, with no clear D. Trimming took 1 base from V and 0 from J, leaving 4 bases between them. CDR1 SEHNR and CDR2 FQNEAQ come from the germline V gene (reference sequence). The CDR3 loop spans 13 amino acids. This chain's CDR3 is CASSLDSSYEQYF. CDR3 DNA: TGTGCCAGCAGCTTAGACAGCTCCTACGAGCAGTACTTC.

The V gene is TRBV5-1, the J gene TRBJ1-4; a weak D match, TRBD1 (5 bases). The CDR3 is 16 amino acids. V dropped 4 bases and J dropped 8 bases, with 21 bases sitting between them. The germline V gene encodes CDR1 SGHRS and CDR2 YFSETQ. The CDR3 DNA follows: TGCGCCAGCAGCCCGGGGACTGCCGCAAACACGGAAAAACTGTTTTTT. Translation gives CASSPGTAANTEKLFF.

This chain joins TRBV5-1 and TRBJ1-5; weak D call: TRBD1 (6 bases). CDR3 length: 14 amino acids. Trimming stripped 4 bases from V and 0 bases from J, with 8 bases between. The V gene's germline CDR1 is SGHRS and CDR2 YFSETQ. CDR3 nucleotide sequence: TGCGCCAGCAGCATGGACAGTAGCAATCAGCCCCAGCATTTT. Translating gives CASSMDSSNQPQHF.

This chain joins TRBV7-6 and TRBJ1-2; tentative D call: TRBD1 (5 bases). Germline V gene sequence: CDR1 SGHVS, CDR2 FNYEAQ. The CDR3 length is 17 residues. With 5 bases removed from V and 2 bases from J, the gap between germline ends came to 21 bases. The CDR3 DNA sequence: TGTGCCAGCAGCCCCCGGGGGGGATTCCAACACAACTATGGCTACACCTTC. It specifies CASSPRGGFQHNYGYTF.

The J gene is TRBJ1-6, the V gene TRBV5-1, with D possibly matching TRBD1 (6 bases). Germline V gene data show CDR1 as SGHRS and CDR2 as YFSETQ. The V and J ends lost 2 bases and 6 bases respectively, with 15 bases between them. This CDR3 is built from 16 residues. This chain's CDR3 is CASSFRTGTSNSPLHF. The CDR3 bases are TGCGCCAGCAGCTTCCGGACCGGGACATCTAATTCACCCCTCCACTTT.

This clone appeared a single time. This chain links TRBV6-5 with TRBJ1-4, with a weak D call TRBD1 (6 bases). Germline lookup yields CDR1 MNHEY and CDR2 SVGAGI. V was trimmed by 6 bases and J by 6 bases, leaving 14 bases between them. This CDR3 spans 14 amino acids. The CDR3 nucleotides read TGTGCCAGCAGCCCCCGGGGGCAGGATGAAAAACTGTTTTTT. Protein product: CASSPRGQDEKLFF.

V usage is TRBV19 and J usage is TRBJ1-1; 7 bases are a match to TRBD1. Looked up from germline, CDR1 is LNHDA and CDR2 is SQIVND (reference sequence). V trimming: 5 bases; J trimming: 8 bases; junction bases outside the gene matches: 8. This CDR3 is built from 13 residues. The chain's CDR3 is CASSADRVGEAFF. DNA for the CDR3: TGTGCCAGTAGTGCAGACAGGGTGGGGGAAGCTTTCTTT.

This chain uses TRBV7-6 with TRBJ1-1; 11 bases agree with TRBD1. The CDR3 has 14 residues. The germline V gene has CDR1 SGHVS and CDR2 FNYEAQ. V shed 5 bases and J 5 bases; nucleotides not matched to a gene: 4. Here the CDR3 reads CASSAGQGVTEAFF. In DNA, the CDR3 is TGTGCCAGCAGCGCGGGACAGGGGGTTACTGAAGCTTTCTTT.

This chain connects TRBV5-5 to TRBJ2-1; 11 bases fit TRBD2. The CDR3 is 15 amino acids. After removal of 4 bases from V and 8 bases from J, the junction contained 8 bases not matched to a gene. Per the germline V gene, CDR1 is SGHKS and CDR2 is YYEKEE (reference sequence). The CDR3 loop is CASSIRLAGLDEQFF. In nucleotides, the CDR3 is TGTGCCAGCAGCATAAGACTAGCGGGGTTGGATGAGCAGTTCTTC.

The V call is TRBV5-6, the J call TRBJ1-5; 7 nucleotides agree with TRBD1. Germline V CDR1 and CDR2: SGHDT, YYEEEE. J was trimmed by 2 bases and V by 4 bases; bases with no gene match: 6. This CDR3 contains 15 residues. DNA for the CDR3: TGTGCCAGCAGCCGTAGGACAGGACGCAATCAGCCCCAGCATTTT. Its protein is CASSRRTGRNQPQHF.

V is TRBV7-3 and J is TRBJ2-3; 9 positions match TRBD2. Germline values: CDR1 SGHTA, CDR2 FQGTGA. Germline trimming cut 1 base from V and 5 bases from J; bases unmatched to any gene: 7. The CDR3 runs 16 residues. The CDR3 region has the DNA TGTGCCAGCAGCTTAATGGCTAGCGGGGCAGTAGATACGCAGTATTTT. It translates to CASSLMASGAVDTQYF.

Comments on this clone: Sequence at one end of the junction differs from germline and may be a read error. The rearrangement links TRBV28 to TRBJ2-7; TRBD2 matches 10 bases. Germline values: CDR1 MDHEN, CDR2 SYDVKM. There are 15 residues in the CDR3. The CDR3 coding sequence is TGTGCCAGCAGTCTATGGACTAGCGGCTCCTACGAGCAGTACTTC. Translation gives CASSLWTSGSYEQYF.

The rearrangement joins TRBV9 to TRBJ2-2; weak D call: TRBD2 (6 bases). In germline, CDR1 is SGDLS, CDR2 YYNGEE. V lost 4 bases and J 0 bases, leaving 16 bases between the germline ends. CDR3 size: 17 residues. The CDR3 bases are TGTGCCAGCAGCTCCCCGGTGGGGGGAACGAACACCGGGGAGCTGTTTTTT. Encoded protein: CASSSPVGGTNTGELFF.

This clone showed up just a few times. V usage is TRBV29-1 and J usage is TRBJ2-2, with 11 bases identical to TRBD1. Per germline, CDR1 SQVTM and CDR2 ANQGSEA. J was trimmed by 3 bases and V by 6 bases; bases with no gene match: 6. CDR3 length: 15 residues. The CDR3 spells CSVTGQGGDTGELFF. DNA of the CDR3: TGCAGCGTGACGGGACAGGGGGGCGACACCGGGGAGCTGTTTTTT.

In its sample, this clone was seen once. The chain joins TRBV28 to TRBJ2-2; 9 bases match TRBD1. V was pared by 9 bases and J by 5 bases, with 10 bases of the junction left unmatched. Germline values: CDR1 MDHEN, CDR2 SYDVKM. The length of the CDR3 is 15 residues. In nucleotides, the CDR3 is TGTGCCAGTGGGACAGGGATTTTAAGAACCGGGGAGCTGTTTTTT. This codes for CASGTGILRTGELFF.

V gene TRBV19 combines with J gene TRBJ2-2; 7 bases are a match to TRBD1. Per germline, CDR1 LNHDA and CDR2 SQIVND (reference sequence). Trimming cost V 6 bases and J 0 bases; bases outside gene matches: 10. CDR3 length equals 17 residues. The CDR3 bases are TGTGCCAGTAGGAAGACGGGACAGCCTGCGAACACCGGGGAGCTGTTTTTT. It encodes CASRKTGQPANTGELFF.

The chain couples TRBV5-1 to TRBJ2-2, with 8 nucleotides matching TRBD1. With V trimmed by 3 bases and J by 1 base, 5 bases remained unmatched. Per the germline V gene, CDR1 is SGHRS and CDR2 is YFSETQ. The CDR3 runs 16 residues. The CDR3 bases are TGCGCCAGCAGCTCCCGGGACAGGCGGAACACCGGGGAGCTGTTTTTT. Translating gives CASSSRDRRNTGELFF.

The genes are TRBV7-6 and TRBJ2-5; the D is unclear. The germline V gene has CDR1 SGHVS and CDR2 FNYEAQ. The CDR3 contains 15 residues. V was trimmed by 5 bases and J by 5 bases, leaving 18 bases between them. The CDR3 sequence: CASSTRQGIQETQYF. CDR3 in DNA: TGTGCCAGCAGCACCCGCCAAGGGATCCAGGAGACCCAGTACTTC. Full variable domain (missing parts from reference TRBV7-6 and TRBJ2-5): GAGVSQSPRYKVTKRGQDVALRCDPISGHVSLYWYRQALGQGPEFLTYFNYEAQQDKSGLPNDRFSAERPEGSISTLTIQRTEQRDSAMYRCASSTRQGIQETQYFGPGTRLLVL.

The rearrangement uses TRBV25-1 and TRBJ1-1; D is unclear. Germline lookup yields CDR1 MGHDK and CDR2 SYGVNS. V was pared by 1 base and J by 8 bases, with 11 bases between. The CDR3 runs to 13 residues. CDR3 nucleotides: TGTGCCAGCAGTGAATCGGCCAACCTCGAAGCTTTCTTT. Translating gives CASSESANLEAFF.